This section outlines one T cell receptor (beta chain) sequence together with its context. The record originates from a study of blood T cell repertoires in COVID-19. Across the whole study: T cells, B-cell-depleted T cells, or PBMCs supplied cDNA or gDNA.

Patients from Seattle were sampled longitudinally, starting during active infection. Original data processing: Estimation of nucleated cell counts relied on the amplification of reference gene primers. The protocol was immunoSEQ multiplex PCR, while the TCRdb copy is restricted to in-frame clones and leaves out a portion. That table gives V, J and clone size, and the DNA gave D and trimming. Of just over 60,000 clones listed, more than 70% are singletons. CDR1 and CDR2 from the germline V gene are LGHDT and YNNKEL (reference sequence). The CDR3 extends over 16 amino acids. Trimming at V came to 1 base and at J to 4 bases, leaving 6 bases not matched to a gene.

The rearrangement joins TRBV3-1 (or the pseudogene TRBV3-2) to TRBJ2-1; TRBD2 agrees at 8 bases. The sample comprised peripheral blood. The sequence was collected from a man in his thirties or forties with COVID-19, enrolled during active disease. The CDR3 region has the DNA TGTGCCAGCAGCCAAGCGAGCGGGAGATTATACAATGAGCAGTTCTTC. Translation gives CASSQASGRLYNEQFF.